These 22 T cell receptor beta chains came from one sample sequenced in a study of T cell repertoires in cytomegalovirus infection. Their antigens remain unidentified. A single record per CDR3 protein comes from TCRdb applying MiXCR to the reads. The data show roughly 350,000 distinct CDR3 sequences, roughly 34% seen once. Sequencing was performed on cultured PBMCs, taken from culture after CMV antigen stimulation. All receptors come from a human donor in good health (CMV status not recorded). Some clones in this sample may be carry-over from other donors' samples.

Regarding this clonotype: The final CDR3 position lacks the conserved phenylalanine or tryptophan, pointing to a likely read error. This sequence joins TRBV20-1 and TRBJ2-3; D tentatively reads TRBD1 or TRBD2 (7 bases each). CDR1 is DFQATT and CDR2 is SNEGSKA in the germline V gene (reference sequence). Trimming stripped 6 bases from V and 2 bases from J, with 15 bases between. This CDR3 is built from 14 residues. The CDR3 nucleotides are TGCAGTGCAGCGGGACAGTCGAACACAGATACGCAGTATTTG. It is translated as CSAAGQSNTDTQYL.

The chain combines TRBV20-1 with TRBJ1-5; 9 nucleotides match TRBD1. Trimming cost V 4 bases and J 1 base; bases outside gene matches: 14. Germline-derived CDR1 and CDR2 are DFQATT and SNEGSKA (reference sequence). The CDR3 runs to 18 residues. CDR3 coding DNA: TGCAGTGCTAAAAGGATCGGACAGGGGTGGGGAAGCAATCAGCCCCAGCATTTT. It codes for CSAKRIGQGWGSNQPQHF.

This clonotype was picked up a small number of times. The CDR3, as DNA: TGTGCCAGCAGCTTGCATCGAAGTCACTACGAGCAGTACGTC. Translated: CASSLHRSHYEQYV. The gene calls are TRBV5-8 and TRBJ2-7; D unresolved. Trimming pared 1 base from V and 3 bases from J, leaving 11 bases between. Germline CDR1 is SGHTS and CDR2 is YDEGEE. This CDR3 contains 14 residues.

This clonotype was observed a handful of times. The chain is built from TRBV7-8 and TRBJ1-2, with 8 bases lining up with TRBD1. Germline lookup yields CDR1 SGHVS and CDR2 FQNEAQ. J was trimmed by 3 bases and V by 5 bases; bases with no gene match: 17. The CDR3 is 18 amino acids. The CDR3 protein is CASSRKTDRALLDYGYTF. In nucleotides, the CDR3 is TGTGCCAGCAGCCGGAAGACGGACAGGGCCCTCTTAGACTATGGCTACACCTTC.

J is TRBJ2-5 and V is TRBV4-1; unclear D gene. Germline V CDR1 and CDR2: MGHRA, YSYEKL. The CDR3 loop spans 13 amino acids. V dropped 0 bases and J dropped 3 bases, with 5 bases sitting between them. CDR3 sequence: CASSQDEEETQYF. The CDR3 coding sequence is TGCGCCAGCAGCCAAGATGAGGAAGAGACCCAGTACTTC.

This clonotype was seen ten or more times. The chain recombines TRBV7-2 with TRBJ1-2; D perhaps matches TRBD1 (6 bases). The CDR3 is made up of 15 amino acids. The germline V and J ends were trimmed by 2 bases and 6 bases, with 16 bases remaining between them. In germline, CDR1 is SGHTA, CDR2 FQGNSA. For the CDR3, the DNA is TGTGCCAGCAGCTTAAACGGACAGCGAATAGATGGCTACACCTTC. It specifies CASSLNGQRIDGYTF.

Comment on this clonotype: A read error may be the cause here, since a much bigger clone is one base away. As DNA, the CDR3 is TGTGCCAACAGCTTACTCGTTAGCAATCAGCCCCAGCATTTT. It specifies CANSLLVSNQPQHF. The rearrangement joins TRBV7-8 to TRBJ1-5; D call uncertain. This CDR3 spans 14 amino acids. Germline-derived CDR1 and CDR2 are SGHVS and FQNEAQ. The complete variable domain, with remaining parts taken from reference TRBV7-8 and TRBJ1-5, reads GAGVSQSPRYKVAKRGQDVALRCDPISGHVSLFWYQQALGQGPEFLTYFQNEAQLDKSGLPSDRFFAERPEGSVSTLKIQRTQQEDSAVYLCANSLLVSNQPQHFGDGTRLSIL.

This clonotype was seen only a few times. This chain joins TRBV10-3 and TRBJ1-1; tentatively, D is TRBD1 (6 bases). This CDR3 region has 15 residues. Germline loops: CDR1 ENHRY, CDR2 SYGVKD. Trimming pared 6 bases from V and 5 bases from J, leaving 19 bases between. For the CDR3, the DNA is TGTGCCATCAGGCAAGAGGGGGGTCGAGGTACTGAAGCTTTCTTT. Protein sequence: CAIRQEGGRGTEAFF.

The table lists this clonotype with a few counts. The CDR3 DNA sequence: TGTGCCGGCGGAAACACCGGGGAGCTGTTTTTT. This gives the protein CAGGNTGELFF. The V and J genes are TRBV6-2 or TRBV6-3 and TRBJ2-2; D gene unclear. The CDR3 is 11 amino acids. Germline CDR1 reads MNHEY; CDR2 reads SVGEGT. Trimming cost V 11 bases and J 2 bases, with 6 bases left between them.

This clonotype has ten or more counts. The J gene is TRBJ2-1, the V gene TRBV18; 8 nucleotides match TRBD2. The J segment lost 1 base and the V segment lost 5 bases, leaving 13 bases of the junction unmatched. The germline V gene has CDR1 KGHSH and CDR2 LQKENI. The CDR3 length is 18 residues. The CDR3 DNA reads TGTGCCAGCTCAGTCGTGCCTCTAGCGGGCGATTCCTACAATGAGCAGTTCTTC. This sequence encodes CASSVVPLAGDSYNEQFF.

J is TRBJ1-4 and V is TRBV7-2; D not resolved. This CDR3 contains 15 residues. Germline CDR1 and CDR2: SGHTA and FQGNSA. The V end was cut by 2 bases, the J end by 6 bases, with 13 bases between. CDR3 sequence (DNA): TGTGCCAGCAGCTTAATAGGGTTCGAGGATGAAAAACTGTTTTTT. Translating it yields CASSLIGFEDEKLFF. Complete variable domain (other parts from reference TRBV7-2 and TRBJ1-4): GAGVSQSPSNKVTEKGKDVELRCDPISGHTALYWYRQSLGQGLEFLIYFQGNSAPDKSGLPSDRFSAERTGGSVSTLTIQRTQQEDSAVYLCASSLIGFEDEKLFFGSGTQLSVL.

The chain has TRBV15 and TRBJ1-6; D not resolved. Germline V lookup: CDR1 LNHNV, CDR2 YYDKDF (reference sequence). V was pared by 3 bases and J by 6 bases, with 3 bases between. The CDR3 totals 12 residues. CDR3 sequence: CATSRANSPLHF. In nucleotides, the CDR3 is TGTGCCACCAGCAGGGCTAATTCACCCCTCCACTTT.

In its sample, this clonotype was seen many times. The chain is built from TRBV20-1 and TRBJ2-3; 10 bases are shared with TRBD2. The germline gives CDR1 DFQATT, CDR2 SNEGSKA (reference sequence). Trimming at V came to 6 bases and at J to 2 bases, leaving 2 bases not matched to a gene. CDR3 length equals 13 residues. DNA for the CDR3: TGCAGTGCCAGCGGGAGGGCCACAGATACGCAGTATTTT. It specifies CSASGRATDTQYF.

This chain connects TRBV7-2 to TRBJ2-1, with 8 bases fitting TRBD2. The V segment lost 2 bases and the J segment 8 bases; nucleotides outside the gene matches: 17. The CDR3 is 18 residues long. CDR1 is SGHTA and CDR2 is FQGNSA in the germline V gene. The CDR3: CASSLIPSGGGVDDEQFF. The DNA of the CDR3 is TGTGCCAGCAGCTTAATACCGTCGGGGGGGGGAGTGGATGATGAGCAGTTCTTC.

The CDR3 DNA sequence: TGTGCCAGCAGCCCAGTACGGGGTGCTGGGGCCAACGTCCTGACTTTC. Amino acid sequence: CASSPVRGAGANVLTF. The chain combines TRBV14 with TRBJ2-6; the D gene is possibly TRBD2 (5 bases). The length of the CDR3 is 16 residues. The germline V and J ends were trimmed by 4 bases and 2 bases, with 12 bases remaining between them. Germline CDR1 is SGHDN and CDR2 is FVKESK.

This clonotype has ten or more counts. This rearrangement joins TRBV7-2 to TRBJ2-1, with D perhaps matching TRBD1 (6 bases). The germline CDR1 and CDR2 sequences are SGHTA and FQGNSA. CDR3 size: 14 residues. V lost 0 bases and J 7 bases, leaving 10 bases between the germline ends. CDR3 in DNA: TGTGCCAGCAGCTTAGCGGGTACAGGGAATGAGCAGTTCTTC. Translation gives CASSLAGTGNEQFF.

This clonotype occurred many times. This chain joins TRBV27 and TRBJ1-4; 9 nucleotides line up with TRBD1. V lost 6 bases to trimming and J lost 5 bases; unmatched junction nucleotides: 16. The CDR3 totals 18 residues. Germline CDR1 is MNHEY and CDR2 is SMNVEV (reference sequence). This chain's CDR3 is CASRDRGLVSAKNEKLFF. The DNA of the CDR3 is TGTGCCAGCAGGGACAGGGGCCTCGTTTCTGCGAAGAATGAAAAACTGTTTTTT. Full variable domain (missing parts from reference TRBV27 and TRBJ1-4): EAQVTQNPRYLITVTGKKLTVTCSQNMNHEYMSWYRQDPGLGLRQIYYSMNVEVTDKGDVPEGYKVSRKEKRNFPLILESPSPNQTSLYFCASRDRGLVSAKNEKLFFGSGTQLSVL.

V is TRBV20-1 and J is TRBJ1-2; TRBD1 is a possible D gene (6 bases). Per the germline V gene, CDR1 is DFQATT and CDR2 is SNEGSKA (reference sequence). This CDR3 region has 13 residues. V lost 3 bases, J lost 4 bases, and 12 bases lay in between. In DNA, the CDR3 is TGCAGTGCTAGCTCGGCACAGGGCTATGGCTACACCTTC. Amino acids: CSASSAQGYGYTF.

In its sample, this clonotype was seen a few times. The chain combines TRBV28 with TRBJ2-1, with D hard to call. From germline, CDR1 is MDHEN and CDR2 SYDVKM. V shed 6 bases and J shed 0 bases, with 9 bases lying between them. This CDR3 is 14 amino acids long. CDR3 bases: TGTGCCAGCAGCCCCTCGTCCTCCTACAATGAGCAGTTCTTC. Its translation: CASSPSSSYNEQFF.

This clonotype occurred a few times. V gene TRBV7-2 combines with J gene TRBJ1-4; TRBD1 aligns across 8 bases. The CDR3 loop spans 14 amino acids. Germline CDR1 reads SGHTA; CDR2 reads FQGNSA. J lost 8 bases, V lost 5 bases, and 7 bases had no gene match. As DNA, the CDR3 is TGTGCCAGCAGCCGACAGGGGATGGAGGAAAAACTGTTTTTT. Protein product: CASSRQGMEEKLFF.

There are many counts of this clonotype. The chain joins TRBV7-2 to TRBJ1-6, with D perhaps TRBD1 (6 bases). The CDR3 extends over 15 amino acids. Looked up from germline, CDR1 is SGHTA and CDR2 is FQGNSA. V lost 1 base and J lost 6, with 10 bases in between. CDR3 coding DNA: TGTGCCAGCAGCTTAGAGGACAGAGCTAATTCACCCCTCCACTTT. It is translated as CASSLEDRANSPLHF.

This clonotype has only a few counts. At one end the junction does not follow the germline gene, possibly because of a read error. Here the CDR3 reads CASSLGPGRSFNEQFF. In DNA form, the CDR3 reads TGTGCCAGCAGCCTCGGACCCGGGAGATCCTTCAATGAGCAGTTCTTC. The V gene is TRBV7-8, the J gene TRBJ2-1, with D maybe TRBD2 (6 bases). The CDR3 sequence is 16 residues long. Germline lookup yields CDR1 SGHVS and CDR2 FQNEAQ. The entire variable domain, with the rest obtained from reference TRBV7-8 and TRBJ2-1, is as follows: GAGVSQSPRYKVAKRGQDVALRCDPISGHVSLFWYQQALGQGPEFLTYFQNEAQLDKSGLPSDRFFAERPEGSVSTLKIQRTQQEDSAVYLCASSLGPGRSFNEQFFGPGTRLTVL.